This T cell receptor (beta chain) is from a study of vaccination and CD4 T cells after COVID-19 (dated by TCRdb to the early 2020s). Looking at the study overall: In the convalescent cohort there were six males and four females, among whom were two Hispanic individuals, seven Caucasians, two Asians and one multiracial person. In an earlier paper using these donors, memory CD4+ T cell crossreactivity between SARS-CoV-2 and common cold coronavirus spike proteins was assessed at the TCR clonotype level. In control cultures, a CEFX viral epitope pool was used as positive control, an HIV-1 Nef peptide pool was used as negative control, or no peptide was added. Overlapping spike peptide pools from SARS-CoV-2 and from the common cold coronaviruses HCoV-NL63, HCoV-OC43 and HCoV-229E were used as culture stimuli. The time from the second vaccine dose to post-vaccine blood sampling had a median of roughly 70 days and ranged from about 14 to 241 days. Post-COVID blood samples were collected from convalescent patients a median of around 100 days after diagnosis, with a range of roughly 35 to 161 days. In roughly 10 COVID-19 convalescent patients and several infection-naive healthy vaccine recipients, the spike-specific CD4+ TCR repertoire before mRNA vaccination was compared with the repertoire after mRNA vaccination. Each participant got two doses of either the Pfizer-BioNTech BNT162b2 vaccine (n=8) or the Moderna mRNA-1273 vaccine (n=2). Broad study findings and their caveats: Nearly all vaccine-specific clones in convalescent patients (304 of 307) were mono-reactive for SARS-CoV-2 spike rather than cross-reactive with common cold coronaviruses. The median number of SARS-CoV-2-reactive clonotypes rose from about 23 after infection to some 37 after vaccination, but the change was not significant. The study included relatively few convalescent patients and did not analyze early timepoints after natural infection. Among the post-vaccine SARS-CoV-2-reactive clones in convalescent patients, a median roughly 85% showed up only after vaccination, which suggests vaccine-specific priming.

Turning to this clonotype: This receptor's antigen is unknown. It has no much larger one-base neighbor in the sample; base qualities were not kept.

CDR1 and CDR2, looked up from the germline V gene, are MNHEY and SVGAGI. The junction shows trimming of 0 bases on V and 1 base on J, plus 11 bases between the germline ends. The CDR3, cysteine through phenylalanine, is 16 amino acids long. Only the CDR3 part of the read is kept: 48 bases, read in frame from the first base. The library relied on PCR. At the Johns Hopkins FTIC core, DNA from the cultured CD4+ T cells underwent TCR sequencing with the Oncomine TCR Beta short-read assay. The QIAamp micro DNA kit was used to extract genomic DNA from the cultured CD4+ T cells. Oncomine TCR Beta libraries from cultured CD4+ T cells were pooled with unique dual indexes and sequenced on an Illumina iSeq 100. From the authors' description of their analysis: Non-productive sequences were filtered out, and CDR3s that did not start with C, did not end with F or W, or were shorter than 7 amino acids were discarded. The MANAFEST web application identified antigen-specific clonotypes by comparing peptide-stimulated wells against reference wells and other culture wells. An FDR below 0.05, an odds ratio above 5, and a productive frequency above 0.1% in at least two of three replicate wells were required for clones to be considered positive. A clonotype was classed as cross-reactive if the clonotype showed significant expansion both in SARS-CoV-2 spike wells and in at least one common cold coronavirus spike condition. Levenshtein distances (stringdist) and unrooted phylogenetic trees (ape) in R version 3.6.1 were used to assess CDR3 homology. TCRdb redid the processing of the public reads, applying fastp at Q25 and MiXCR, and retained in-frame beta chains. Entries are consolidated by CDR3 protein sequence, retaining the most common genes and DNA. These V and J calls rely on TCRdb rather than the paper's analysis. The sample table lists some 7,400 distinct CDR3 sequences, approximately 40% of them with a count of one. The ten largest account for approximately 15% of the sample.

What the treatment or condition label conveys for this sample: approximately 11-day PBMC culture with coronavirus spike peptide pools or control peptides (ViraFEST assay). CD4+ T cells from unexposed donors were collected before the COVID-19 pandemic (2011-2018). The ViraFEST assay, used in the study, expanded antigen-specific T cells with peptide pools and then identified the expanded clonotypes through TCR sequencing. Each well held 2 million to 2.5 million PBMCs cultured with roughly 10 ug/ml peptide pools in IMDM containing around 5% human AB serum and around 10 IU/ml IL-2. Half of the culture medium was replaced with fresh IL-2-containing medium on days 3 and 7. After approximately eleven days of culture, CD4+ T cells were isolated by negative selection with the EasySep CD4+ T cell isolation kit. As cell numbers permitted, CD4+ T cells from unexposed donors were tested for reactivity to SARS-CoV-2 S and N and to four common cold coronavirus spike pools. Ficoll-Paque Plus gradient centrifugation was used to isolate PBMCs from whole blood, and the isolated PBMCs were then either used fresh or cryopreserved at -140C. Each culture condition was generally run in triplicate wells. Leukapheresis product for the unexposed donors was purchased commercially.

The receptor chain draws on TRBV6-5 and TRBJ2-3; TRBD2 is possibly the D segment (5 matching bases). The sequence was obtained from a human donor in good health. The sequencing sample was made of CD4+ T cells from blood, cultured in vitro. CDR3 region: CASSYSTGVGTDTQYF. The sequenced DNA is TGTGCCAGCAGTTACTCGACCGGGGTCGGCACAGATACGCAGTATTTT.